A selection of T cell receptor beta chains follows, all from one sample in a study of spatial heterogeneity in lung cancer. TCRdb called the 5' RACE reads again in MiXCR, with one record for every CDR3 protein. Seen here are 39,000 or so distinct CDR3 sequences, about 10% observed once, and the top ten hold 15% to 20%. Sequenced here: PBMCs, sampled at follow-up. The receptors were sampled from a female donor with early-stage non-small cell lung cancer. The CDR3 runs from the conserved cysteine through the conserved F or W.

CAWSVGSGELFF,TRBJ2-2,TRBV30
CASSPGQGYGELFF,TRBJ2-2,TRBV7-2
CSVEDPQTGSGNTIYF,TRBJ1-3,TRBV29-1
CSARDGTSGDTGELFF,TRBJ2-2,TRBV20-1
CASSLGLAGGSEQYF,TRBJ2-7,TRBV13
CASVPRRDMRNQPQHF,TRBJ1-5,TRBV28
CASSWAGTSGGYTQYF,TRBJ2-3,TRBV5-1
CASTKGLGTGELFF,TRBJ2-2,TRBV5-1
CASSLVVGSLNQPQHF,TRBJ1-5,TRBV7-8
CASSLGQGNEKLFF,TRBJ1-4,TRBV28
CASSLAGANTGELFF,TRBJ2-2,TRBV5-4
CSAALGASYEQYF,TRBJ2-7,TRBV20-1
CSVPPGRGGTDTQYF,TRBJ2-3,TRBV29-1
CASSQTLQNTEAFF,TRBJ1-1,TRBV7-8
CASSRDRGQTYEQYF,TRBJ2-7,TRBV12-3/TRBV12-4
CASSYGGQPYGYTF,TRBJ1-2,TRBV27
CASSPRQGKDEQFF,TRBJ2-1,TRBV3-1
CASSQGTPGNTIYF,TRBJ1-3,TRBV3-1
CASRLVSNQPQHF,TRBJ1-5,TRBV28
CASSLAAETQYF,TRBJ2-5,TRBV7-8
CSASPGTSGTDTQYF,TRBJ2-3,TRBV20-1
CATSRETGLEAFF,TRBJ1-1,TRBV15
CSARDQGVGYTF,TRBJ1-2,TRBV20-1
CASNHRRRDAEAFF,TRBJ1-1,TRBV12-3/TRBV12-4
CASSFNKNYGYTF,TRBJ1-2,TRBV7-2
CASSTGGYEQYF,TRBJ2-7,TRBV12-3/TRBV12-4
CASSNLQGWGGYTF,TRBJ1-2,TRBV2
CASSRTGELDGYTF,TRBJ1-2,TRBV7-8
CSVQGDTDTQYF,TRBJ2-3,TRBV20-1
CASSRGLGSGNTIYF,TRBJ1-3,TRBV7-2
CASSQDPVGLGREKLFF,TRBJ1-4,TRBV4-1
CASSLAPEEQFF,TRBJ2-1,TRBV12-3/TRBV12-4
CASSLQAVGETQYF,TRBJ2-5,TRBV5-1
CASRPQGGITEAFF,TRBJ1-1,TRBV6-5
CASRRRSSLGKLFF,TRBJ1-4,TRBV12-3/TRBV12-4
CSVPRGAGEQFF,TRBJ2-1,TRBV29-1
CASSLGTSSGNTIYF,TRBJ1-3,TRBV7-8
CASSLVTGRDNQPQHF,TRBJ1-5,TRBV7-8
CASSQELAKNIQYF,TRBJ2-4,TRBV4-2
CSASGQGRKLFF,TRBJ1-4,TRBV20-1